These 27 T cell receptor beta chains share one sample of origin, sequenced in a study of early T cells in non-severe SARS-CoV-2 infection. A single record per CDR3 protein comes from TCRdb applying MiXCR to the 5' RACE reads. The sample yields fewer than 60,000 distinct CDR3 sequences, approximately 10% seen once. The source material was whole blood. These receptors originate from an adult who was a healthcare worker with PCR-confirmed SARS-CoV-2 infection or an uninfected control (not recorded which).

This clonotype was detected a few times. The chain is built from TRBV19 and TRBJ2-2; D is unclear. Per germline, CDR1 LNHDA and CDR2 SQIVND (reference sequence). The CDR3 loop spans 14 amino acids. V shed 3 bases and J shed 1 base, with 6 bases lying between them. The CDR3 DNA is TGTGCCAGTAGTATCTCGCAGAACACCGGGGAGCTGTTTTTT. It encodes CASSISQNTGELFF.

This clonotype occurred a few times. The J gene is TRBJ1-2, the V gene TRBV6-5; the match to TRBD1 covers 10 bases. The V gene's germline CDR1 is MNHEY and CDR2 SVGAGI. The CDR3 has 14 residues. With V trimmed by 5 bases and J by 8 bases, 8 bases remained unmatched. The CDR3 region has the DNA TGTGCCAGCAGTCGCCCCGGGACAGGGGACGGCTACACCTTC. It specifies CASSRPGTGDGYTF.

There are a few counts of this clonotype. In DNA form, the CDR3 reads TGCAGTGCTAGAGACCTGCTAGCGGGACTTTCCTCCTACGAGCAGTACTTC. Protein sequence: CSARDLLAGLSSYEQYF. The rearrangement links TRBV20-1 to TRBJ2-7; 9 positions agree with TRBD2. There are 17 residues in the CDR3. The trim removed 0 bases at V and 0 bases at J, leaving 9 bases unmatched. Germline V lookup: CDR1 DFQATT, CDR2 SNEGSKA (reference sequence).

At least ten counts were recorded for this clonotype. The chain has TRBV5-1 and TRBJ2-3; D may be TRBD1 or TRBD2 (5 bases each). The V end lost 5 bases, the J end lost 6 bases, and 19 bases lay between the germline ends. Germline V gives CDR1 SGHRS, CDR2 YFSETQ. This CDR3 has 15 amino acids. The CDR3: CASRRDVGIGDTQYF. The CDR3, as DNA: TGCGCCAGCAGAAGGGACGTGGGGATCGGGGATACGCAGTATTTT.

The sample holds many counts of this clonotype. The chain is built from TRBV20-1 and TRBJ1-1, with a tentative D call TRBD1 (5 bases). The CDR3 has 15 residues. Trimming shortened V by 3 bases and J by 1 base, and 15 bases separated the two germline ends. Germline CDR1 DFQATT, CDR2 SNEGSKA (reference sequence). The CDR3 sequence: CSASGPGQTNTEAFF. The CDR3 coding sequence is TGCAGTGCTAGTGGGCCAGGACAAACGAACACTGAAGCTTTCTTT.

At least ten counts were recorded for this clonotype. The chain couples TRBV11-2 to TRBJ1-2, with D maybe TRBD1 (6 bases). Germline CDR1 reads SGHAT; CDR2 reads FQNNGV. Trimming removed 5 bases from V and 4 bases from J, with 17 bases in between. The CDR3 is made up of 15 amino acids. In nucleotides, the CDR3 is TGTGCCAGCAGCCCCGGTGGAGGGGGAATCTATGGCTACACCTTC. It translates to CASSPGGGGIYGYTF.

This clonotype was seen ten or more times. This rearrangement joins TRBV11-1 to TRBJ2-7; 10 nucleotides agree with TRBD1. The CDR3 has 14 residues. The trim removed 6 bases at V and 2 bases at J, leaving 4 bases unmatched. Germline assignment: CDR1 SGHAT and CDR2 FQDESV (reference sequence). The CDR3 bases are TGTGCCAGCAGGGGGACAGGGGCAACCTACGAGCAGTACTTC. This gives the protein CASRGTGATYEQYF.

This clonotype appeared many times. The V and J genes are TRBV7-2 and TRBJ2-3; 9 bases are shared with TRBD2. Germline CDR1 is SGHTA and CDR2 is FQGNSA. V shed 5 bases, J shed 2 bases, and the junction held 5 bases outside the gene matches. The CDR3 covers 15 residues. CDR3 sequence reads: CASSQTSGYTDTQYF. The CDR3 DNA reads TGTGCCAGCAGCCAGACTAGCGGATACACAGATACGCAGTATTTT.

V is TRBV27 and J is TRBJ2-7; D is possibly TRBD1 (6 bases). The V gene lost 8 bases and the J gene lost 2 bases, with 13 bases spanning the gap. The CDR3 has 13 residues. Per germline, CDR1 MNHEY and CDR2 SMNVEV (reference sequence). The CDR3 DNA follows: TGTGCCAGCGGAGATGGACAGACCTACGAGCAGTACTTC. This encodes CASGDGQTYEQYF.

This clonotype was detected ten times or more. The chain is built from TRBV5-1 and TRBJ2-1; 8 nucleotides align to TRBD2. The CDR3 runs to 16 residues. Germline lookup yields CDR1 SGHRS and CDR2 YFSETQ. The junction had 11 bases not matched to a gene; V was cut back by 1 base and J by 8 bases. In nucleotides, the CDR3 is TGCGCCAGCAGCTTGACTAGCGGATACCTATCGGATGAGCAGTTCTTC. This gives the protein CASSLTSGYLSDEQFF.

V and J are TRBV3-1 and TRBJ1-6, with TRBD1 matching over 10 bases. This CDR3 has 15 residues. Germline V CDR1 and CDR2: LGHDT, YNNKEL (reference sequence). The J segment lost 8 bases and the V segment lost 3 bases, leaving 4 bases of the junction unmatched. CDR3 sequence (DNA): TGTGCCAGCAGCCACCGGGACAGGGGCTATTCACCCCTCCACTTT. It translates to CASSHRDRGYSPLHF.

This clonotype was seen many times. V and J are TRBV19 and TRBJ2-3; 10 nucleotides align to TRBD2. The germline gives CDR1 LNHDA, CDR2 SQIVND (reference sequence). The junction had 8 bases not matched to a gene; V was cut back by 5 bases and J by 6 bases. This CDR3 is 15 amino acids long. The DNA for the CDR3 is TGTGCCAGTAGTTCTTCTAGCGGGGGTCATGATACGCAGTATTTT. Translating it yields CASSSSSGGHDTQYF.

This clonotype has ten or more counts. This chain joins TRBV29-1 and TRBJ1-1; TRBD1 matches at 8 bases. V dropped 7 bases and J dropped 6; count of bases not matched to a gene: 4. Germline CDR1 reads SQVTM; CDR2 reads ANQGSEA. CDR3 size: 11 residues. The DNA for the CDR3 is TGCAGCGGCGACAGGGGCCCTGAAGCTTTCTTT. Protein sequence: CSGDRGPEAFF. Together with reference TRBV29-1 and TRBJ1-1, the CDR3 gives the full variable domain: SAVISQKPSRDICQRGTSLTIQCQVDSQVTMMFWYRQQPGQSLTLIATANQGSEATYESGFVIDKFPISRPNLTFSTLTVSNMSPEDSSIYLCSGDRGPEAFFGQGTRLTVV.

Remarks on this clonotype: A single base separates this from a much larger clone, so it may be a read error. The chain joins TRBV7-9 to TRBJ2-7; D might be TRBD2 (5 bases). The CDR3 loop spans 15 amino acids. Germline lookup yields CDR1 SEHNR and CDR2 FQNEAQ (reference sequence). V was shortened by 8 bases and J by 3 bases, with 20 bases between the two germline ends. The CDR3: CASCPGGFGIYEQYF. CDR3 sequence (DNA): TGTGCCAGCTGCCCCGGCGGGTTTGGCATCTACGAGCAGTACTTC. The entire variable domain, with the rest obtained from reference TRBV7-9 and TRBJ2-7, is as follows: DTGVSQNPRHKITKRGQNVTFRCDPISEHNRLYWYRQTLGQGPEFLTYFQNEAQLEKSRLLSDRFSAERPKGSFSTLEIQRTEQGDSAMYLCASCPGGFGIYEQYFGPGTRLTVT.

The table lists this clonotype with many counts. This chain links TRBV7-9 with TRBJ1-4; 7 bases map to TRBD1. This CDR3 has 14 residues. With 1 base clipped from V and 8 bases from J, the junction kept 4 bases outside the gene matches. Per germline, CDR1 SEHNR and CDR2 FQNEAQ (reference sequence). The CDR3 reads CASSLGQGEEKLFF. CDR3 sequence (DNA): TGTGCCAGCAGCTTAGGGCAGGGGGAAGAAAAACTGTTTTTT.

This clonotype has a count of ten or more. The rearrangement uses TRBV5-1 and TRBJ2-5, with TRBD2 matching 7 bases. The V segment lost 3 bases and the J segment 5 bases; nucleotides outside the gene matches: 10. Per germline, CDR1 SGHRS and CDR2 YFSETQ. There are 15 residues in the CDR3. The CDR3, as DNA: TGCGCCAGCAGCTCAAGCGGGGTAGAAGTGGAGACCCAGTACTTC. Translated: CASSSSGVEVETQYF.

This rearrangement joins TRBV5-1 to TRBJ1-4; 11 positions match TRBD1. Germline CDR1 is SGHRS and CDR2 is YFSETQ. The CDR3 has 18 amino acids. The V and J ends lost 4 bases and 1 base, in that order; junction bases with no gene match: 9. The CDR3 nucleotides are TGCGCCAGCAGCATCGGACAGGGGGCTCTCTTAACTAATGAAAAACTGTTTTTT. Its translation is CASSIGQGALLTNEKLFF. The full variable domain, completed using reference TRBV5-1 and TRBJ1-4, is KAGVTQTPRYLIKTRGQQVTLSCSPISGHRSVSWYQQTPGQGLQFLFEYFSETQRNKGNFPGRFSGRQFSNSRSEMNVSTLELGDSALYLCASSIGQGALLTNEKLFFGSGTQLSVL.

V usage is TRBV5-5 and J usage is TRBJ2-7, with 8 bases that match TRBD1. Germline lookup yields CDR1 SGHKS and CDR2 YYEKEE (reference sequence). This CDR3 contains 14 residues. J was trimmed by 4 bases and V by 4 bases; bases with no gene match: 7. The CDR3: CASSLWTGSYEQYF. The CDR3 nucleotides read TGTGCCAGCAGCCTTTGGACAGGGAGTTACGAGCAGTACTTC.

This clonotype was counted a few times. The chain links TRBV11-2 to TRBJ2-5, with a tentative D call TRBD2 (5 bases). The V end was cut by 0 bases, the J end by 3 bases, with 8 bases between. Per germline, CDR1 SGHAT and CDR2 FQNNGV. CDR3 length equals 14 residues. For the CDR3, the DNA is TGTGCCAGCAGCTTAGATAGCGCAGAAGAGACCCAGTACTTC. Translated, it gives CASSLDSAEETQYF.

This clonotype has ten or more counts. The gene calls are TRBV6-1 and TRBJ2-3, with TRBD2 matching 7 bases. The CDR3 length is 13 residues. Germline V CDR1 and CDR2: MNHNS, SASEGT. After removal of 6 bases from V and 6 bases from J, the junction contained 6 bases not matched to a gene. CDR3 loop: CASRDPGGDTQYF. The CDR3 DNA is TGTGCCAGCAGAGACCCCGGGGGGGATACGCAGTATTTT.

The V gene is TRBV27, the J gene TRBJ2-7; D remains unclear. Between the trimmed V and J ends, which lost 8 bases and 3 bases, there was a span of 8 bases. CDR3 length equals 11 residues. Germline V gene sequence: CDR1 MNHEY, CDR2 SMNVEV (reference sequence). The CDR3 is CASGPYYEQYF. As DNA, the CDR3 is TGTGCCAGCGGGCCTTACTACGAGCAGTACTTC.

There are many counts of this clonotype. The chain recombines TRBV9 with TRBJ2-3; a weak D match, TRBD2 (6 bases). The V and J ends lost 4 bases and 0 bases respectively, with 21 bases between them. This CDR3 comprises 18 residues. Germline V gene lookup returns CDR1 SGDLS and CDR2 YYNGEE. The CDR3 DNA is TGTGCCAGCAGCCCTCGCTTGGGGGACTTATCTAGCACAGATACGCAGTATTTT. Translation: CASSPRLGDLSSTDTQYF.

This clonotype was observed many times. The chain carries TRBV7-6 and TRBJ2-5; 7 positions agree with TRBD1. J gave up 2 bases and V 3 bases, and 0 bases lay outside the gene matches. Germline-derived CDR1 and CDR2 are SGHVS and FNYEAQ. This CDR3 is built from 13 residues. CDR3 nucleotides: TGTGCCAGCAGCTTCAGGGGGCAAGAGACCCAGTACTTC. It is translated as CASSFRGQETQYF.

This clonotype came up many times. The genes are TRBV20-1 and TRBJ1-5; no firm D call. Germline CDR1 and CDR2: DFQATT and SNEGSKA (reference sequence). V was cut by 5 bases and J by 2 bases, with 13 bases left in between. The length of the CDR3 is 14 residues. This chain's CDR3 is CSAVRVQGNQPQHF. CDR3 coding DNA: TGCAGTGCTGTCCGCGTCCAGGGCAATCAGCCCCAGCATTTT.

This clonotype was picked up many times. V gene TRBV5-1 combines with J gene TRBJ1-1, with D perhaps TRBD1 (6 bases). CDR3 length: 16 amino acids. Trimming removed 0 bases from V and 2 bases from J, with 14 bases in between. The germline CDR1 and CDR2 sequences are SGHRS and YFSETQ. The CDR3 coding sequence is TGCGCCAGCAGCTTGGACAGGGAGGCAGTCAACACTGAAGCTTTCTTT. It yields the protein CASSLDREAVNTEAFF.

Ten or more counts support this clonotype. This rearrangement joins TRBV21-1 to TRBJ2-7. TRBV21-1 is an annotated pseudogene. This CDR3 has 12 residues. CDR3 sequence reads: CASRGASYEQYF. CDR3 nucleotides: TGTGCCAGCAGGGGAGCATCCTACGAGCAGTACTTC.

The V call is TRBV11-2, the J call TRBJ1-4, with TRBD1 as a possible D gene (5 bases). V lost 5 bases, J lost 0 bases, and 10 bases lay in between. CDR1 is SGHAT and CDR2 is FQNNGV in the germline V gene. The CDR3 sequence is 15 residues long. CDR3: CASSPTGSTNEKLFF. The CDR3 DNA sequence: TGTGCCAGCAGCCCCACAGGTTCAACTAATGAAAAACTGTTTTTT. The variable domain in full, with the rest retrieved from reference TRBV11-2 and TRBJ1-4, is EAGVAQSPRYKIIEKRQSVAFWCNPISGHATLYWYQQILGQGPKLLIQFQNNGVVDDSQLPKDRFSAERLKGVDSTLKIQPAKLEDSAVYLCASSPTGSTNEKLFFGSGTQLSVL.